These T cell receptor beta chains were read from a single sample in a study of T cells in Graves' hyperthyroidism and ophthalmopathy. Each CDR3 protein is one row after TCRdb ran MiXCR on the multiplex PCR reads. Of approximately 600,000 distinct CDR3 sequences listed, roughly 15% were seen once; the top ten hold about 3.9%. Sample: blood. The receptor source for this set is a woman in her thirties or forties with Graves' ophthalmopathy. The CDR3 runs from the conserved cysteine through the conserved F or W. The D gene is left open where the match is weak. The listing skips clone size in some rows; elsewhere it reads once, few, many or a size class.

CDR3 DNA	CDR3 protein	D gene	clone size	V gene	J gene
TGTGCCAGCAGTTCTTCCCTCACAGGGGGCGCGGGAGGCTACACCTTC	CASSSSLTGGAGGYTF	TRBD1	few	TRBV28	TRBJ1-2
TGCAGCGTTGATCCGGGGACTCACGGTTACGAGCAGTACTTC	CSVDPGTHGYEQYF	NA	many	TRBV29-1	TRBJ2-7
TGTGCCAGCACCGAGGGCGTAGGAGGGGAGCAGTACTTC	CASTEGVGGEQYF	NA	NA	TRBV2	TRBJ2-7
TGCAGTGCTAGAGACACTAGCGGGAGATCCGAGCAGTACTTC	CSARDTSGRSEQYF	TRBD2	many	TRBV20-1	TRBJ2-7
TGTGCCAGCAGTTTATCCCGGCCCAGGGAGGGCTACACCTTC	CASSLSRPREGYTF	NA	few	TRBV28	TRBJ1-2
TGCGCCAGCGGCCTTTTTGGCGGAGAGCAGTACTTC	CASGLFGGEQYF	NA	NA	TRBV10-2	TRBJ2-7
TGTGCCAGCAGCAATTGGTGGGGCAGCAATCAGCCCCAGCATTTT	CASSNWWGSNQPQHF	NA	many	TRBV6-1	TRBJ1-5
TGTGCCAGCAGTTTACTAGCGGGAGCCTCTGGGGCCAACGTCCTGACTTTC	CASSLLAGASGANVLTF	TRBD2	many	TRBV12-3/TRBV12-4	TRBJ2-6
TGTGCCACCAGCACAGGGACAGGGTCCTACGAGCAGTACTTC	CATSTGTGSYEQYF	TRBD1	few	TRBV15	TRBJ2-7
TGTGCCAGCAAGCTAGCTGGGACAGGGGGCGTGGCTTTCTTT	CASKLAGTGGVAFF	TRBD1	few	TRBV27	TRBJ1-1
TGTGCCAGCAGCACGTACCAAGAGACCCAGTACTTC	CASSTYQETQYF	NA	many	TRBV7-2	TRBJ2-5
TGCGCCAGCAGCTTGTACGAGGGCGGGGAGCTGTTTTTT	CASSLYEGGELFF	NA	many	TRBV5-1	TRBJ2-2
TGCAGTGCCCTTACACAGGGGTCTTCGAGCTACACCTTC	CSALTQGSSSYTF	TRBD1	NA	TRBV20-1	TRBJ1-2
TGTGCCAGCAGAATAAAGTCCCCGACGTCGCCCGTGGAGACCCAGTACTTC	CASRIKSPTSPVETQYF	NA	few	TRBV6-2/TRBV6-3	TRBJ2-5
TGTGCCAGCATTCCGGGGATCGGTGATCAGCCCCAGCATTTT	CASIPGIGDQPQHF	NA	many	TRBV28	TRBJ1-5
TGTGCCAGCAGCAACCAAGACATTCAGTACTTC	CASSNQDIQYF	NA	NA	TRBV6-1	TRBJ2-4
TGTGCCAGCAGCCTGGGACAGGGTGAAGGTTTCTACACCTTC	CASSLGQGEGFYTF	TRBD1	few	TRBV3-1	TRBJ1-2
TGTGCCAGCAGCTTAACACAGGGCTATAATGGAAACACCATATATTTT	CASSLTQGYNGNTIYF	NA	many	TRBV7-3	TRBJ1-3
TGTGCCAGCAGCCTGACTGGGTGGACGGATGGCTACACCTTC	CASSLTGWTDGYTF	NA	many	TRBV7-2	TRBJ1-2
TGCGCCAGCAGCCCAGGGGATTTCAGAGATACGCAGTATTTT	CASSPGDFRDTQYF	NA	many	TRBV5-1	TRBJ2-3
TGTGCCAGCAGTTTAGCGCGGAGGGTTTGGGACACCATATATTTT	CASSLARRVWDTIYF	NA	many	TRBV12-3/TRBV12-4	TRBJ1-3
TGTGCCAGCAGTCAATCCGGGACATATGGCTACACCTTC	CASSQSGTYGYTF	NA	many	TRBV6-2/TRBV6-3	TRBJ1-2
TGTGCCTGGAGTGTGTGGGAGGAGACCCAGTACTTC	CAWSVWEETQYF	NA	NA	TRBV30	TRBJ2-5
TGTGCCAGCAGTCACATTGGACAGCTGAACACTGAAGCTTTCTTT	CASSHIGQLNTEAFF	NA	NA	TRBV27	TRBJ1-1
TGCGCCAGCAGCCGGGATTCAGCGAACACCGGGGAGCTGTTTTTT	CASSRDSANTGELFF	NA	many	TRBV10-1	TRBJ2-2